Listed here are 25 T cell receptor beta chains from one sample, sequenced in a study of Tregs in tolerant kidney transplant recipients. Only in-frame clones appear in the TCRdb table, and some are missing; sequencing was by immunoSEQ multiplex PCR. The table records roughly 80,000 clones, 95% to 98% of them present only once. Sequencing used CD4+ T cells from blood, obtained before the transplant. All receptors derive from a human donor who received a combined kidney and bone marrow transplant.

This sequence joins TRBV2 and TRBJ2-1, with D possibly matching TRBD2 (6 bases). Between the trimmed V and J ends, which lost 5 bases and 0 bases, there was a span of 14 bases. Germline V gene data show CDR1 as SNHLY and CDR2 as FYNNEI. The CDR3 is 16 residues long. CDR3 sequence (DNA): TGTGCCAGCAGTCCACTAGCTGGGAGCTCCTACAATGAGCAGTTCTTC. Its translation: CASSPLAGSSYNEQFF.

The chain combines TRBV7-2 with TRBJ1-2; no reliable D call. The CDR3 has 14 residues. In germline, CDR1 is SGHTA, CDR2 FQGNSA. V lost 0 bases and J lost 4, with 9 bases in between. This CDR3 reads CASSLAIGSYGYTF. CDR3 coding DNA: TGTGCCAGCAGCTTAGCTATAGGGAGCTATGGCTACACCTTC.

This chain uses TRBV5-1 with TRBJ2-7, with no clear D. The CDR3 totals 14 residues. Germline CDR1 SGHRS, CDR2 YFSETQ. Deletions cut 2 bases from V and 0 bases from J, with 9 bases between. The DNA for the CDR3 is TGCGCCAGCAGCTTCCCTGACAACTCCTACGAGCAGTACTTC. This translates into CASSFPDNSYEQYF.

The CDR3 spells CASSLDLNREQFF. The CDR3 DNA follows: TGTGCCAGCAGCTTAGATCTAAACAGGGAGCAGTTCTTC. The chain employs TRBV11-3 and TRBJ2-1; D may be TRBD1 (5 bases). The germline V gene has CDR1 SGHNT and CDR2 YENEEA. Trimming took 0 bases from V and 10 from J, leaving 10 bases between them. The CDR3 runs 13 residues.

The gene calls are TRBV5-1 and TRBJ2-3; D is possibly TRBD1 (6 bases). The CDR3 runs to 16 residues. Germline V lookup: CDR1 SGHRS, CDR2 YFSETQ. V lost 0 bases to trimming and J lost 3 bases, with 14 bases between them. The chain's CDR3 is CASSLGQAFRTDTQYF. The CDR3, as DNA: TGCGCCAGCAGCTTGGGACAGGCTTTCAGGACAGATACGCAGTATTTT.

CDR3: CSVTRDWGPTDTQYF. The CDR3 coding sequence is TGCAGCGTGACCCGGGACTGGGGCCCCACAGATACGCAGTATTTT. The rearrangement joins TRBV29-1 to TRBJ2-3; tentative D call: TRBD2 (6 bases). V lost 6 bases and J 2 bases, leaving 18 bases between the germline ends. Germline lookup yields CDR1 SQVTM and CDR2 ANQGSEA. This CDR3 is 15 amino acids long.

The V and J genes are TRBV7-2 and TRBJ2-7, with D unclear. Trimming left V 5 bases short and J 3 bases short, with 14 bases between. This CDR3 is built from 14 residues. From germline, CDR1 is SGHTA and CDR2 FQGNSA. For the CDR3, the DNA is TGTGCCAGCAGCCCATTTGGCCCGATCTACGAGCAGTACTTC. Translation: CASSPFGPIYEQYF.

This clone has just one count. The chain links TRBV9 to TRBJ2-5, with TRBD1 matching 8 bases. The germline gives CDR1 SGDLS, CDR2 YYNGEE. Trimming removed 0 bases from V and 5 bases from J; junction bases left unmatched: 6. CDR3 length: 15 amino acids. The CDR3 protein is CASSVVSGGLETQYF. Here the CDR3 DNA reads TGTGCCAGCAGCGTAGTCTCAGGGGGCCTGGAGACCCAGTACTTC. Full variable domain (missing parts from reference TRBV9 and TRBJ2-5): DSGVTQTPKHLITATGQRVTLRCSPRSGDLSVYWYQQSLDQGLQFLIQYYNGEERAKGNILERFSAQQFPDLHSELNLSSLELGDSALYFCASSVVSGGLETQYFGPGTRLLVL.

CDR3 DNA sequence: TGCGCCAGCAGCCAAGATCGCGCTAGCGGGATTGAATCCTACGAGCAGTACTTC. It translates to CASSQDRASGIESYEQYF. The chain joins TRBV4-3 to TRBJ2-7, with TRBD2 identical over 9 bases. Per germline, CDR1 LGHNA and CDR2 YSLEER. The V segment lost 0 bases and the J segment 1 base; nucleotides outside the gene matches: 10. The CDR3 is 18 amino acids.

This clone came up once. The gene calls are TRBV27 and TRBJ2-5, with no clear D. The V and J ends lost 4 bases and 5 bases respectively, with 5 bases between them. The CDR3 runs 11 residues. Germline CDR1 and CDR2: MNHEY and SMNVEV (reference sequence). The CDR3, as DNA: TGTGCCAGCAGTTACCGGGAGACCCAGTACTTC. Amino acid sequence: CASSYRETQYF.

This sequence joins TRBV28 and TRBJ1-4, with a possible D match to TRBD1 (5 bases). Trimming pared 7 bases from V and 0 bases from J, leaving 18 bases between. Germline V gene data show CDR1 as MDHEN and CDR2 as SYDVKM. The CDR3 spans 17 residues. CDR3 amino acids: CASTDTGAQATNEKLFF. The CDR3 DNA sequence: TGTGCCAGCACGGATACCGGAGCACAGGCAACTAATGAAAAACTGTTTTTT.

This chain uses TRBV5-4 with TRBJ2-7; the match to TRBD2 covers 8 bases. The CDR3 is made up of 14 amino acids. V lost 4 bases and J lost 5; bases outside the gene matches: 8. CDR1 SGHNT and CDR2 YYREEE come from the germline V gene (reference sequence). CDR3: CASSPRVAGNEQYF. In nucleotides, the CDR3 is TGTGCCAGCAGCCCCCGGGTAGCGGGGAACGAGCAGTACTTC.

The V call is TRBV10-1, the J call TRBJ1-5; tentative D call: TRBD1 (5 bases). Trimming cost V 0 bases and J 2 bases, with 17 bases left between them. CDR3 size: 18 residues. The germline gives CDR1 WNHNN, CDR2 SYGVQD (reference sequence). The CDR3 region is CASSESTGSGGGNQPQHF. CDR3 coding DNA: TGCGCCAGCAGTGAGTCGACGGGCAGCGGAGGGGGCAATCAGCCCCAGCATTTT.

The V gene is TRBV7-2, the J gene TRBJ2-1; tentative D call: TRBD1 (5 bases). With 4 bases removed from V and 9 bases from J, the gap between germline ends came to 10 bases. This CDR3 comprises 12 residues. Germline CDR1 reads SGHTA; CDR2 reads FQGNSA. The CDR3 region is CASSSQGGEQFF. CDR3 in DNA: TGTGCCAGCAGCTCCCAGGGCGGTGAGCAGTTCTTC. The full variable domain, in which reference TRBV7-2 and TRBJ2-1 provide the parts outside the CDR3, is GAGVSQSPSNKVTEKGKDVELRCDPISGHTALYWYRQSLGQGLEFLIYFQGNSAPDKSGLPSDRFSAERTGGSVSTLTIQRTQQEDSAVYLCASSSQGGEQFFGPGTRLTVL.

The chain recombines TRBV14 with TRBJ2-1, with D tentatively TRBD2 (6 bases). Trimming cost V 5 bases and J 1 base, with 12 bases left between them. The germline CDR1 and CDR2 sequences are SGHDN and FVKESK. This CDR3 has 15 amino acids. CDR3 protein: CASSDIRGSYNEQFF. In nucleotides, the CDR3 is TGTGCCAGCAGCGACATTCGGGGGTCCTACAATGAGCAGTTCTTC.

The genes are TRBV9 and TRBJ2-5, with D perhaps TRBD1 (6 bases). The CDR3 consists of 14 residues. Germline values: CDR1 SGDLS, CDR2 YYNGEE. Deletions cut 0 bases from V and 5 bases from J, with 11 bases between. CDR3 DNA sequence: TGTGCCAGCAGCGTAGGACCAGGGGTTGAGACCCAGTACTTC. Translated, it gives CASSVGPGVETQYF.

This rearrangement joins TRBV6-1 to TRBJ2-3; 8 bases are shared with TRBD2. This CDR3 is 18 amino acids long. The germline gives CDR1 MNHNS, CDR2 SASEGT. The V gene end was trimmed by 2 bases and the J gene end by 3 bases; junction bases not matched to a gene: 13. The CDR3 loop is CASSEQPQAGAQTDTQYF. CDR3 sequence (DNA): TGTGCCAGCAGTGAACAGCCGCAAGCGGGGGCCCAGACAGATACGCAGTATTTT.

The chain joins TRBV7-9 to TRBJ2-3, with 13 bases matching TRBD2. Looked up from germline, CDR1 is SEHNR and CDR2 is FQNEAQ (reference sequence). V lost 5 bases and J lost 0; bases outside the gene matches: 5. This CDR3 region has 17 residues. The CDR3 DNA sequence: TGTGCCAGCAGCCGGACTAGCGGGAGCCTTAGCACAGATACGCAGTATTTT. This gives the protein CASSRTSGSLSTDTQYF.

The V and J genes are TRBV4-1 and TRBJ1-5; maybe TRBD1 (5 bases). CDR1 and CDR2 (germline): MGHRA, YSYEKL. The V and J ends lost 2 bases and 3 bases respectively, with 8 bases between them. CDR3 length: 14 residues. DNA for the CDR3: TGCGCCAGCAGCCAAATACAGGCCAATCAGCCCCAGCATTTT. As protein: CASSQIQANQPQHF.

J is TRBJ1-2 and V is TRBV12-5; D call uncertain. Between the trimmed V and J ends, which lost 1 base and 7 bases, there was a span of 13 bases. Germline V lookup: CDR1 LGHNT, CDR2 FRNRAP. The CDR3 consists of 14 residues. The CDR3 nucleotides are TGTGCTAGTGGTTTGGGGGGAGTTTTAGGTGGCTACACCTTC. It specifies CASGLGGVLGGYTF.

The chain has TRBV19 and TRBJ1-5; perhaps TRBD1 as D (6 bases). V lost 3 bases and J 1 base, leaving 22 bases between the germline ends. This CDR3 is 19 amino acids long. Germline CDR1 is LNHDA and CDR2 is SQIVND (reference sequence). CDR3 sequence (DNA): TGTGCCAGTAGTATCCTTCCCCGACAGGCGGGTTTCAGCAATCAGCCCCAGCATTTT. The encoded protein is CASSILPRQAGFSNQPQHF.

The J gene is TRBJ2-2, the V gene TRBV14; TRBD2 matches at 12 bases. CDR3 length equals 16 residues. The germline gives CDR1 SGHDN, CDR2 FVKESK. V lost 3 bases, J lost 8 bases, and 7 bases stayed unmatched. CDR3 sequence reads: CASSHRLAGATGELFF. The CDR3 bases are TGTGCCAGCAGCCATCGACTAGCGGGGGCCACTGGGGAGCTGTTTTTT.

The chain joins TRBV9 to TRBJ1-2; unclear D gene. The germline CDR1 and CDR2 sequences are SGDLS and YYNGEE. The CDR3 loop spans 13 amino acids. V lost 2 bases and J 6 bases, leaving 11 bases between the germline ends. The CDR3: CASSVDPRDGYTF. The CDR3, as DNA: TGTGCCAGCAGCGTCGACCCTCGGGATGGCTACACCTTC.

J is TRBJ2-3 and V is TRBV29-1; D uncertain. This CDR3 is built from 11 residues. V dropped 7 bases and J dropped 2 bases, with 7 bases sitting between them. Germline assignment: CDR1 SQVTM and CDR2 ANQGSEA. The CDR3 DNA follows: TGCAGCGGAGGCCCCACAGATACGCAGTATTTT. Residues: CSGGPTDTQYF.

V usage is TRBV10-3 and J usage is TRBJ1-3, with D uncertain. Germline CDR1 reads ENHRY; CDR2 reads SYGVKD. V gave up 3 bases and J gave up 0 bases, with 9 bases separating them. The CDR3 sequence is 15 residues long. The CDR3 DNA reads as TGTGCCATCAGTGACGGGGTTGACTCTGGAAACACCATATATTTT. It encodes CAISDGVDSGNTIYF.